Listed below are T cell receptor beta chains from one sample, sequenced in a study of control samples from healthy donors and cancer patients. Sequencing was performed with immunoSEQ multiplex PCR; in TCRdb, only in-frame clones are kept and a portion is missing. The table records around 85,000 clones, about 88% of them present only once. Input material: blood. The receptors stem from a woman aged 55 to 70 in good health. The CDR3 runs from the conserved cysteine through the conserved F or W. D genes are given only for firm matches. Expanded clones are given a class, and other clones once, few, many or no size at all.

clone size	D gene	V gene	J gene	CDR3 DNA	CDR3 protein
NA	TRBD1	TRBV5-4	TRBJ2-3	TGTGCCAGCAGCGGGACAGGGGTTCCAGATACGCAGTATTTT	CASSGTGVPDTQYF
NA	TRBD1	TRBV12-3/TRBV12-4	TRBJ2-7	TGTGCCAGCACCGGGACAGGGGTTGGCGAGCAGTACTTC	CASTGTGVGEQYF
NA	NA	TRBV4-1	TRBJ2-2	TGCGCCAGCAGCCGATCGATCGGGCCAAGCACCGGGGAGCTGTTTTTT	CASSRSIGPSTGELFF
NA	NA	TRBV7-9	TRBJ2-5	TGTGCCAGCAGCTTTGGGACTGGCAAGTATACCCAGTACTTC	CASSFGTGKYTQYF
NA	NA	TRBV5-6	TRBJ2-3	TGTGCCAGCAGCTCGGACGACAGCACAAGCACAGATACGCAGTATTTT	CASSSDDSTSTDTQYF
NA	TRBD1	TRBV29-1	TRBJ1-2	TGCAGCGTTGAGCGGACAGGGGGCGGGGGCTACACCTTC	CSVERTGGGGYTF
NA	TRBD2	TRBV19	TRBJ2-1	TGTGCCAGTAGTATAGGGGGACTAGCGGGAGGGCGTTACAATGAGCAGTTCTTC	CASSIGGLAGGRYNEQFF
NA	NA	TRBV28	TRBJ1-1	TGTGCCAGCAGACTGGGGGGGGTGACTGAAGCTTTCTTT	CASRLGGVTEAFF
NA	NA	TRBV12-3/TRBV12-4	TRBJ1-2	TGTGCCAGCAGTCCCCGGAGAGCGTATGGCTACACCTTC	CASSPRRAYGYTF
NA	NA	TRBV5-8	TRBJ2-4	TGTGCCAGCAGCTACCCTCGCTTTGGAGGGGCTTTAGCCAAAAACATTCAGTACTTC	CASSYPRFGGALAKNIQYF
NA	NA	TRBV19	TRBJ1-1	TGTGCCAGTAGTGCCGTCGGGGCCAGGGCGCACACTGAAGCTTTCTTT	CASSAVGARAHTEAFF
NA	NA	TRBV3-1/TRBV3-2	TRBJ1-3	TGTGCCAGCAGCCAGAGAGGGGTTGGAAACACCATATATTTT	CASSQRGVGNTIYF
NA	NA	TRBV7-8	TRBJ1-1	TGTGCCAGCAGCTTAGGGGGGCGGACTGAAGCTTTCTTT	CASSLGGRTEAFF
NA	NA	TRBV5-1	TRBJ2-3	TGCGCCAGCAGCTGGACCATTTCTGCCACAGATACGCAGTATTTT	CASSWTISATDTQYF
NA	TRBD2	TRBV4-3	TRBJ2-1	TGCGCCAGCAGCACGGGAGGCGAGCAGTTCTTC	CASSTGGEQFF
NA	TRBD1	TRBV3-1/TRBV3-2	TRBJ2-1	TGTGCCAGCAGCCATAGGGGACAGGGGGTCGTCTCCTACAATGAGCAGTTCTTC	CASSHRGQGVVSYNEQFF
NA	TRBD1	TRBV15	TRBJ2-1	TGTGCCACCAGCAGAGATGGCCGGGACAGCGTATACTTGCTCAATGAGCAGTTCTTC	CATSRDGRDSVYLLNEQFF
NA	NA	TRBV24-1	TRBJ2-2	TGTGCCACCAGCGCTCGACAGACCGGGGAGCTGTTTTTT	CATSARQTGELFF
NA	NA	TRBV29-1	TRBJ1-1	TGCAGCGTTGAAGACGACAGATCCCTGGGAGCTTTCTTT	CSVEDDRSLGAFF
NA	NA	TRBV19	TRBJ1-5	TGTGCCAGTAGTATTTCGGGACATAGCAATCAGCCCCAGCATTTT	CASSISGHSNQPQHF
NA	NA	TRBV4-2	TRBJ1-4	TGTGCCAGCAGCCAAGATGTACGGAATAATGAAAAACTGTTTTTT	CASSQDVRNNEKLFF
NA	NA	TRBV6-6	TRBJ1-5	TGTGCCAGCAGTTACTCGAGTCAGCCCCAGCATTTT	CASSYSSQPQHF
NA	TRBD1	TRBV18	TRBJ2-5	TGTGCCAGCTCACTACAGGGGACAGAGACCCAGTACTTC	CASSLQGTETQYF
NA	NA	TRBV6-6	TRBJ1-1	TGTGCCAGCAGTCATAGAAGGACCTGGCGGGTGAACACTGAAGCTTTCTTT	CASSHRRTWRVNTEAFF
once	NA	TRBV20-1	TRBJ1-3	TGCAGTGCTAGTAGGGCAGGCGGAAACACCATATATTTT	CSASRAGGNTIYF
NA	NA	TRBV6-5	TRBJ2-6	TGTGCCAGCAGCCTGAGACCCTCTGGGGCCAACGTCCTGACTTTC	CASSLRPSGANVLTF
NA	NA	TRBV5-4	TRBJ2-5	TGTGCCAGCAGCCTGACGGGTAGAGAAGAGACCCAGTACTTC	CASSLTGREETQYF
NA	NA	TRBV11-2	TRBJ1-1	TGTGCCAGCAGCTTATGGGACAAAGTTATGAACACTGAAGCTTTCTTT	CASSLWDKVMNTEAFF
once	TRBD1	TRBV7-7	TRBJ2-1	TGTGCTAGCAGTGCCACAGGGGGCCTTAACAATGAGCAGTTCTTC	CASSATGGLNNEQFF
NA	NA	TRBV5-3	TRBJ1-1	TGTGCCAGAAGCCCGCGCGCCCGTTCCGTGAACACTGAAGCTTTCTTT	CARSPRARSVNTEAFF
NA	NA	TRBV7-3	TRBJ2-3	TGTGCCAGCAGCTTAATGAAGGCAGATACGCAGTATTTT	CASSLMKADTQYF
NA	NA	TRBV19	TRBJ1-2	TGTGCCAGTAGTATAGCGTCTTATGGCTACACCTTC	CASSIASYGYTF
NA	NA	TRBV6-5	TRBJ1-1	TGTGCCAGCAGTTACTCGGACACCACTGAAGCTTTCTTT	CASSYSDTTEAFF
NA	TRBD1	TRBV19	TRBJ1-5	TGTGCCAGTTCTTCCTCAGGGGGCCCAAATCAGCCCCAGCATTTT	CASSSSGGPNQPQHF
NA	NA	TRBV2	TRBJ2-5	TGTGCCAGCTGTTTTGCGGGGCAAGAGACCCAGTACTTC	CASCFAGQETQYF
NA	NA	TRBV7-8	TRBJ2-1	TGTGCCAGCAGCTTAGGGGCGCTAAGCTCCTACAATGAGCAGTTCTTC	CASSLGALSSYNEQFF
NA	TRBD1	TRBV2	TRBJ1-1	TGTGCCAGCAGTGTACAGGGGGCTGAAGCTTTCTTT	CASSVQGAEAFF
NA	NA	TRBV21-1	TRBJ2-1	TGTGCCAGCAGTAGTGTACACCATTCCGACAATGAGCAGTTCTTC	CASSSVHHSDNEQFF
NA	TRBD2	TRBV6-2/TRBV6-3	TRBJ2-7	TGTGCCAGCAGTTTTAGCGGGAGTCTCCACGAGCAGTACTTC	CASSFSGSLHEQYF
NA	NA	TRBV5-1	TRBJ1-2	TGCGCCAGCAGCCCTCAGGACAGCTATGGCTACACCTTC	CASSPQDSYGYTF
NA	TRBD1	TRBV6-5	TRBJ1-1	TGTGCCAGCAGTTATTCCGGGACAGGGGACACTGAAGCTTTCTTT	CASSYSGTGDTEAFF
once	NA	TRBV6-5	TRBJ1-5	TGTGCCAGCAAGGGTGTAAGCAATCAGCCCCAGCATTTT	CASKGVSNQPQHF
once	TRBD2	TRBV28	TRBJ2-7	TGTGCCAGCAGCGGGACTAGCGGATCCTACGAGCAGTACTTC	CASSGTSGSYEQYF
NA	TRBD1	TRBV6-6	TRBJ1-3	TGTGCCAGCAGGCAGGGGGCGCGGGGAAACACCATATATTTT	CASRQGARGNTIYF
few	TRBD1	TRBV27	TRBJ1-4	TGTGCCAGCAGTCCATTGGGACAGGGAGTTGCAACTAATGAAAAACTGTTTTTT	CASSPLGQGVATNEKLFF